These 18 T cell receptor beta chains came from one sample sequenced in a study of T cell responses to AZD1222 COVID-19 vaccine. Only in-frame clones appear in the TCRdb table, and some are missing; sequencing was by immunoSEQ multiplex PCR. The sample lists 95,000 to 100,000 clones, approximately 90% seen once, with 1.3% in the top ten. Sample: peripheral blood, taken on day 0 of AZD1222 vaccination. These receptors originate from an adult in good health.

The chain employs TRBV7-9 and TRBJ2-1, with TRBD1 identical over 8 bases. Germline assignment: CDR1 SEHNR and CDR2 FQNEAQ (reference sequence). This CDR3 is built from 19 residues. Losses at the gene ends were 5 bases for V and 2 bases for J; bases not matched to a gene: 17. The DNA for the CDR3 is TGTGCCAGCAGCACCAACGGGGATGCGGACAGGGCCCCCTACAATGAGCAGTTCTTC. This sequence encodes CASSTNGDADRAPYNEQFF.

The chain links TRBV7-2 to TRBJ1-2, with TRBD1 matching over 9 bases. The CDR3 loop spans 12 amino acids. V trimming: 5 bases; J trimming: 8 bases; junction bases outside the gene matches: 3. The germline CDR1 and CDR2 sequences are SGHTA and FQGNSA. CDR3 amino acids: CASSRDRDGYTF. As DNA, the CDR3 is TGTGCCAGCAGCCGGGACAGGGACGGCTACACCTTC.

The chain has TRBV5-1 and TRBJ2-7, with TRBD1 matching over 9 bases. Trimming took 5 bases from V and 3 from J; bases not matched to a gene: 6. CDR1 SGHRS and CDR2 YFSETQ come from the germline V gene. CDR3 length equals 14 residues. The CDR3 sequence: CASRQQGADYEQYF. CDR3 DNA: TGCGCCAGCAGGCAACAGGGGGCCGACTACGAGCAGTACTTC.

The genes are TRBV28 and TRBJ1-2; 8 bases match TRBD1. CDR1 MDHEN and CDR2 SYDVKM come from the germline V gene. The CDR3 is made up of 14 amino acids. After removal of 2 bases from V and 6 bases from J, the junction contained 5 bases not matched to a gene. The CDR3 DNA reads TGTGCCAGCAGTTTACTACAGGGGGGAAATGGCTACACCTTC. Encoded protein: CASSLLQGGNGYTF.

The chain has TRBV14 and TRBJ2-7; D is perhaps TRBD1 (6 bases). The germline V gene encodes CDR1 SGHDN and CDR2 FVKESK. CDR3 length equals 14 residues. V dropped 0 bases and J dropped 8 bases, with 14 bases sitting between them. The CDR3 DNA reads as TGTGCCAGCAGCCAAGACACAGGGTCGGGCCAGCAGTACTTC. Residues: CASSQDTGSGQQYF.

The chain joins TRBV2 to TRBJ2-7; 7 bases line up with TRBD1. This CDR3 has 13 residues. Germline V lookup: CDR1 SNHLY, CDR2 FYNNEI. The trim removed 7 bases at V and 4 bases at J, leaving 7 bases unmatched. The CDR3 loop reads CASKTGTAYEQYF. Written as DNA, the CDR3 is TGTGCCAGCAAAACCGGGACAGCTTACGAGCAGTACTTC.

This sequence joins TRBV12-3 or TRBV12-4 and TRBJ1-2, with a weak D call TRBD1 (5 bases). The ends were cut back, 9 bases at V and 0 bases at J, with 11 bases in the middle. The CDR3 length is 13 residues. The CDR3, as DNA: TGTGCCAGTTTCCAGGGAGCTAACTATGGCTACACCTTC. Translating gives CASFQGANYGYTF.

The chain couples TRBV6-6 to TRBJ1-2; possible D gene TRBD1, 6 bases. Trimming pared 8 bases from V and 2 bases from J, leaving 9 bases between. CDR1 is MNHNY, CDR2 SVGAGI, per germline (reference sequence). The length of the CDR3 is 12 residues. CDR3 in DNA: TGTGCCAGCGGGGGGCAGAACTATGGCTACACCTTC. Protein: CASGGQNYGYTF.

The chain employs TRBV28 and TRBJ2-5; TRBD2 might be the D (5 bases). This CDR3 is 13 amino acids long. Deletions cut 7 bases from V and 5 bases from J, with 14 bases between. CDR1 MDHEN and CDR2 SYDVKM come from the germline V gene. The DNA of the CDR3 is TGTGCCAGCAACGGGGAAGGCTGGGAGACCCAGTACTTC. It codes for CASNGEGWETQYF.

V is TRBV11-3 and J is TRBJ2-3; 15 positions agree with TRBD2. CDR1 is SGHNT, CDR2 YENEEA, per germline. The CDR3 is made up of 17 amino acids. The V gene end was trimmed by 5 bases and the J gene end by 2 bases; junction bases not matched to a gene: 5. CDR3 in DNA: TGTGCCAGCAGCGCCGGACTAGCGGGGGGGTACACAGATACGCAGTATTTT. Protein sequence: CASSAGLAGGYTDTQYF.

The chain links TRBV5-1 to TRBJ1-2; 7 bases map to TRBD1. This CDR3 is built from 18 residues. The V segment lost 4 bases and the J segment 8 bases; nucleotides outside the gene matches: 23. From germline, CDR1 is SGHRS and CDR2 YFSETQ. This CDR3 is CASSPQLPTTGSLVGYTF. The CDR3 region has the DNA TGCGCCAGCAGCCCCCAATTACCCACGACAGGGAGTCTGGTGGGCTACACCTTC. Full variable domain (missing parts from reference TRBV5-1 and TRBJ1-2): KAGVTQTPRYLIKTRGQQVTLSCSPISGHRSVSWYQQTPGQGLQFLFEYFSETQRNKGNFPGRFSGRQFSNSRSEMNVSTLELGDSALYLCASSPQLPTTGSLVGYTFGSGTRLTVV.

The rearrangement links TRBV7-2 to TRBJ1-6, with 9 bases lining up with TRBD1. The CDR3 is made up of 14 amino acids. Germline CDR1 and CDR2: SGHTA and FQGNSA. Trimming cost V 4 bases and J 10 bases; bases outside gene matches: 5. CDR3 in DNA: TGTGCCAGCAGCTCTACAGGGGGCGAATCACCCCTCCACTTT. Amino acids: CASSSTGGESPLHF.

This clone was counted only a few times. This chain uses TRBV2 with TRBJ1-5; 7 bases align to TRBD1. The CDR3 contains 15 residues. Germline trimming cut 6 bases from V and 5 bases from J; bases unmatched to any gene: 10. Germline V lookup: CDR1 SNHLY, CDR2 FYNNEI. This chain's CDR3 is CASSVTGREDQPQHF. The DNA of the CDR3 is TGTGCCAGCAGCGTGACAGGGAGGGAAGATCAGCCCCAGCATTTT.

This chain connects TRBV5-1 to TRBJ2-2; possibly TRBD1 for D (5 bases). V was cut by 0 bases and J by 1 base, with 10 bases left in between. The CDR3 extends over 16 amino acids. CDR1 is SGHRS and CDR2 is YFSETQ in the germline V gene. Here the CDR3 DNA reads TGCGCCAGCAGCTTGGTTAACAGGAGGAACACCGGGGAGCTGTTTTTT. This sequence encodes CASSLVNRRNTGELFF.

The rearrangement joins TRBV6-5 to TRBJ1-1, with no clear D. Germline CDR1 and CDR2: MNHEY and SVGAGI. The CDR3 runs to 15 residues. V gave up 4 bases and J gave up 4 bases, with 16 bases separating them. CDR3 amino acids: CASSFDSGYGTEAFF. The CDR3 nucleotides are TGTGCCAGCAGTTTTGATTCGGGTTACGGCACTGAAGCTTTCTTT.

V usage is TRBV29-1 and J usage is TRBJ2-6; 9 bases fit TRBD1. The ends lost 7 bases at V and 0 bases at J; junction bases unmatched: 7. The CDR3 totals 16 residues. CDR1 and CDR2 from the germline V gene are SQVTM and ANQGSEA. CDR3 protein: CSAMGQGFSGANVLTF. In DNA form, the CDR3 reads TGCAGCGCCATGGGACAGGGTTTCTCTGGGGCCAACGTCCTGACTTTC.

CDR3 DNA sequence: TGTGCCAGCAGCGTAGATGGGGTGGCGACTGAAGCTTTCTTT. Amino acids: CASSVDGVATEAFF. The rearrangement joins TRBV9 to TRBJ1-1, with D hard to call. The CDR3 length is 14 residues. Germline V CDR1 and CDR2: SGDLS, YYNGEE. Trimming removed 0 bases at V and 5 bases at J, with 11 bases between.

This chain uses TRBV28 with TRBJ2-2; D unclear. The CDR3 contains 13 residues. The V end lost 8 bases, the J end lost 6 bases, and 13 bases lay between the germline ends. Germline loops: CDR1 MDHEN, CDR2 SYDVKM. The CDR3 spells CASVMPDAGELFF. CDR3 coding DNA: TGTGCCAGCGTGATGCCGGACGCCGGGGAGCTGTTTTTT.